This TCR beta chain originates from a study of OX40 agonist ivuxolimab in advanced cancers. Study background: Averaging roughly 60 years in age, with a range of roughly 20 to 90, the cohort was about 86% male. Findings of the study overall: Circulating CD4+ and CD8+ T cells showed clonal expansion by week 6 at 0.1 to 3.0 mg/kg. Average numbers of expanded clones were greater in CD8+ T cells than in CD4+.

This CDR3 has 13 residues. CDR1 and CDR2 (germline): SSHAT, FNYEAQ (reference sequence). Measured with immunoSEQ multiplex PCR; TCRdb has only the in-frame clones, and not every one. The profile shows 55,000 to 65,000 clones, around nine tenths of them singletons. In regard to this clone: Its antigen remains unidentified. One end of the junction varies from germline; a read error may be responsible.

The clonotype was recovered from an adult with an advanced solid tumor such as melanoma, head and neck, liver or kidney cancer. The sequenced sample was CD4+ or CD8+ T cells sorted from blood, obtained in a trial of the OX40 agonist ivuxolimab. The rearrangement links TRBV7-7 to TRBJ2-5; D gene unclear. The CDR3 loop is CASSPQVEETQYF. The DNA for the CDR3 is TGTGCTAGCAGCCCCCAGGTAGAAGAGACCCAGTACTTC.